The 5 T cell receptor gamma chains presented below share a single source sample, sequenced in a study of human gamma delta and Vdelta1 T cells. TCRdb reprocessed the PCR reads using CATT. The sample lists several thousand gamma-chain clones; around 50% were seen once. These receptors have no identified antigens. Sequencing was done on a sample of Vdelta1 gamma-delta T cells from blood grown in culture (DOT cells). The receptors were gathered from a human donor in good health.

The V and J genes are TRGV8 and TRGJ1 or TRGJ2. V gave up 3 bases and J gave up 3 bases; unmatched junction bases: 5. Germline CDR1 VENAVY, CDR2 YDSYNSRV. The CDR3 runs 13 residues. Here the CDR3 DNA reads TGTGCCACCTGGGATGTCGGTTATTATAAGAAACTCTTT. It translates to CATWDVGYYKKLF.

Only one count was recorded for this clone. This rearrangement joins TRGV5 to TRGJ1 or TRGJ2. The CDR3 runs to 13 residues. V was pared by 0 bases and J by 7 bases, with 6 bases of the junction left unmatched. The germline V gene encodes CDR1 VINAFY and CDR2 YDVSNSKD. The CDR3 DNA is TGTGCCACCTGGGACAGGCGACGCTATAAGAAACTCTTT. It yields the protein CATWDRRRYKKLF.

The V and J genes are TRGV2 and TRGJP. The CDR3 covers 16 residues. Germline V gene sequence: CDR1 EGSNGY, CDR2 YDSYNSKV. V trimming: 0 bases; J trimming: 7 bases; junction bases outside the gene matches: 3. This CDR3 is CATWDGLELGKKIKVF. DNA of the CDR3: TGTGCCACCTGGGACGGGCTGGAGTTGGGCAAAAAAATCAAGGTATTT.

The chain uses TRGV9 and TRGJ1 or TRGJ2. Germline values: CDR1 GITISATS, CDR2 ISYDGTV (reference sequence). The CDR3 contains 15 residues. Trimming took 3 bases from V and 3 from J; bases not matched to a gene: 11. The chain's CDR3 is CALWETGYLYYKKLF. CDR3 in DNA: TGTGCCTTGTGGGAGACCGGATACCTTTATTATAAGAAACTCTTT.

The chain uses TRGV3 and TRGJ1 or TRGJ2. The J segment lost 11 bases and the V segment lost 2 bases, leaving 3 bases of the junction unmatched. The CDR3 consists of 10 residues. Germline V CDR1 and CDR2: VTNTFY, YDVSTARD (reference sequence). The CDR3, as DNA: TGTGCCACCTGGGACACGGAGAAACTCTTT. This codes for CATWDTEKLF.